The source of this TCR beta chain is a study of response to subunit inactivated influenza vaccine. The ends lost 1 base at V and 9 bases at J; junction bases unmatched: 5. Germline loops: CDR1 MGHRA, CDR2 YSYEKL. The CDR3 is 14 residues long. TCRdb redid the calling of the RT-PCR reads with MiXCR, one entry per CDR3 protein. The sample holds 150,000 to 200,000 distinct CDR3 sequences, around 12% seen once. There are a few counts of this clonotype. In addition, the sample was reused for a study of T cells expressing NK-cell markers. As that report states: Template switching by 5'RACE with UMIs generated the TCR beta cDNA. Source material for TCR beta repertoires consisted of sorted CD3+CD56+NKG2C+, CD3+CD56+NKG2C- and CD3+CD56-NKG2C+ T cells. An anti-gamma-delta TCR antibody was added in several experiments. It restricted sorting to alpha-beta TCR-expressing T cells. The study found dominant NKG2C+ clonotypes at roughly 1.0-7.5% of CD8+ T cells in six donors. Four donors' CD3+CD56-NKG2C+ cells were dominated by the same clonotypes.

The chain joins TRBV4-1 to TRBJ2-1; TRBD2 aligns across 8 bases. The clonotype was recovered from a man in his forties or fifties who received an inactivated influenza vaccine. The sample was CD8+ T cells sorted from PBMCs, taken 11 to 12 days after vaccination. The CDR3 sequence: CASSQAGLGTEQFF. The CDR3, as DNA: TGCGCCAGCAGCCAAGCGGGACTAGGTACTGAGCAGTTCTTC.